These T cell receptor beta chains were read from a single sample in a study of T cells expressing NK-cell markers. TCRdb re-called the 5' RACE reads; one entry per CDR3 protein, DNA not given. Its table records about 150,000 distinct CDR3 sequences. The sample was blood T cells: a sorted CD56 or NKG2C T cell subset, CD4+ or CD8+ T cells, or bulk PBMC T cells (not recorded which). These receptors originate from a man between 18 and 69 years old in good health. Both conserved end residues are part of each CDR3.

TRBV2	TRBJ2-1	CASRGRASGTGSSYNEQFF
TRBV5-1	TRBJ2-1	CASSFRGDYNEQFF
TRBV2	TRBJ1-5	CASSDDQSAQPQHF
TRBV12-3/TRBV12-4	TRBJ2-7	CASMTGHYEQYF
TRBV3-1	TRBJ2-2	CASSHPGPNTGELFF
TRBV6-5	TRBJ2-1	CASRYRGGGNEQFF
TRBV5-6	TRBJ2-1	CASRAWRGSSYNEQFF
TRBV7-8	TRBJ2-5	CASRPLQRKETQYF
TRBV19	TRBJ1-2	CASSISGTSGGYTF
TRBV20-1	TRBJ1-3	CSASAYRTGVNSGNTIYF
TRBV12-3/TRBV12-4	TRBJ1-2	CASQPGKTAAYGYTF
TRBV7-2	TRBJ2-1	CASSGGTTPYNEQFF
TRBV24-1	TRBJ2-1	CATSTQLNNEQFF